These T cell receptor beta chains were read from a single sample in a study of blood T cell repertoires in COVID-19. Assay: immunoSEQ multiplex PCR; the TCRdb copy retains only in-frame clones and omits some. Here the sample spans 37,000 or so clones, around four fifths being singletons. The source material was peripheral blood. The receptors were gathered from a human donor in a cohort sampled during active COVID-19. The CDR3 runs from the conserved cysteine through the conserved F or W. The order of the fields is J gene, clone size, D gene, V gene, CDR3 DNA, CDR3 protein. A D gene is named only where the DNA matches it firmly. Where a row states a size, it is once, few, many or the class of an expanded clone; other rows omit it.

J: TRBJ2-7
size: -
D: TRBD2
V: TRBV2
DNA: TGTGCCAGCAGGGAGATAGCGGGGGCGGGATACGAGCAGTACTTC
CDR3: CASREIAGAGYEQYF

J: TRBJ2-3
size: -
D: -
V: TRBV9
DNA: TGTGCCAGCAGCGTGGGCCCTAGCACAGATACGCAGTATTTT
CDR3: CASSVGPSTDTQYF

J: TRBJ2-1
size: -
D: TRBD1
V: TRBV9
DNA: TGTGCCAGCAGCGTTCAGACAGGGGGTAGGAATGAGCAGTTCTTC
CDR3: CASSVQTGGRNEQFF

J: TRBJ2-6
size: -
D: TRBD1
V: TRBV15
DNA: TGTGCCACCAGCAGAGAGTTCGGACAGGGTGATAGCTCTGGGGCCAACGTCCTGACTTTC
CDR3: CATSREFGQGDSSGANVLTF

J: TRBJ2-7
size: once
D: TRBD2
V: TRBV4-3
DNA: TGCGCCAGCAGCCCCTCCATAGCGGGGGGCACCAGAACCTACGAGCAGTACTTC
CDR3: CASSPSIAGGTRTYEQYF

J: TRBJ2-5
size: -
D: TRBD1
V: TRBV18
DNA: TGTGCCAGCTCACCTGGACAGGGTACAGAGACCCAGTACTTC
CDR3: CASSPGQGTETQYF

J: TRBJ1-2
size: -
D: -
V: TRBV3-1/TRBV3-2
DNA: TGTGCCAGCAGCCAAGGAGGCGGCTATGGCTACACCTTC
CDR3: CASSQGGGYGYTF

J: TRBJ1-1
size: -
D: -
V: TRBV7-9
DNA: TGTGCCAGCAGCGTTGGGACATCGCTTGAAGCTTTCTTT
CDR3: CASSVGTSLEAFF

J: TRBJ2-7
size: few
D: TRBD1
V: TRBV7-9
DNA: TGTGCCAGCAGCTGGGACAGGGGGAAAGGTGGGGAGCAGTACTTC
CDR3: CASSWDRGKGGEQYF

J: TRBJ2-1
size: few
D: -
V: TRBV7-3
DNA: TGTGCCAGCAGCTTTGATGGGGGCCAGCAGTTCTTC
CDR3: CASSFDGGQQFF

J: TRBJ1-3
size: few
D: -
V: TRBV6-6
DNA: TGTGCCAGCAGTTACACGGCTTACAGGTCTGGAAACACCATATATTTT
CDR3: CASSYTAYRSGNTIYF

J: TRBJ2-3
size: -
D: TRBD1
V: TRBV27
DNA: TGTGCCAGCAGAAGGACCCCGGGACAGGGGGATGATACGCAGTATTTT
CDR3: CASRRTPGQGDDTQYF

J: TRBJ1-5
size: -
D: TRBD1
V: TRBV28
DNA: TGTGCCAGCAGTTCGGGGACAGGCCTCAATCAGCCCCAGCATTTT
CDR3: CASSSGTGLNQPQHF

J: TRBJ2-4
size: -
D: -
V: TRBV5-1
DNA: TGCGCCAGCAGCTTTGACAGAAACATTCAGTACTTC
CDR3: CASSFDRNIQYF

J: TRBJ2-3
size: -
D: -
V: TRBV5-6
DNA: TGTGCCAGCAGCTCCTTGGGCCGGACAGATACGCAGTATTTT
CDR3: CASSSLGRTDTQYF

J: TRBJ1-6
size: -
D: TRBD1
V: TRBV7-6
DNA: TGTGCCAGCAGTTATACAGGGGGCGTCTATAATTCACCCCTCCACTTT
CDR3: CASSYTGGVYNSPLHF

J: TRBJ2-7
size: -
D: TRBD1
V: TRBV29-1
DNA: TGCAGCGTTGAAGACCCGGACAGGGCGGTCTACGAGCAGTACTTC
CDR3: CSVEDPDRAVYEQYF

J: TRBJ2-7
size: -
D: -
V: TRBV2
DNA: TGTGCCAGCACCTGGGGGCGGATCTCCTACGAGCAGTACTTC
CDR3: CASTWGRISYEQYF

J: TRBJ2-7
size: -
D: TRBD2
V: TRBV11-3
DNA: TGTGCCAGCAGCTTAGTTCCGACTAGCGGGTACGAGCAGTACTTC
CDR3: CASSLVPTSGYEQYF

J: TRBJ2-5
size: -
D: TRBD1
V: TRBV6-5
DNA: TGTGCCAGCAGAAAGGGACAGGGGGGGACCCAGTACTTC
CDR3: CASRKGQGGTQYF

J: TRBJ2-4
size: -
D: TRBD1
V: TRBV6-5
DNA: TGTGCCAGCAGCTCACTGACAGGGGTAAAAAACATTCAGTACTTC
CDR3: CASSSLTGVKNIQYF

J: TRBJ2-1
size: -
D: -
V: TRBV9
DNA: TGTGCCAGCCAGAAACAGGAATGGAATGAGCAGTTCTTC
CDR3: CASQKQEWNEQFF

J: TRBJ1-1
size: -
D: -
V: TRBV12-5
DNA: TGTGCTAGTGGTTTAGCCCGCGGCACTGAAGCTTTCTTT
CDR3: CASGLARGTEAFF

J: TRBJ2-1
size: -
D: -
V: TRBV7-3
DNA: TGTGCCAGCAGCTTACTAGGCGGGGCCACCTACAATGAGCAGTTCTTC
CDR3: CASSLLGGATYNEQFF

J: TRBJ2-5
size: -
D: -
V: TRBV5-4
DNA: TGTGCCAGCAGCTTGGCGGCCCAGGGCCAGCAGACCCAGTACTTC
CDR3: CASSLAAQGQQTQYF

J: TRBJ1-5
size: -
D: -
V: TRBV7-8
DNA: TGTGCCAGCAGGCTAAGTACCCATCAGCCCCAGCATTTT
CDR3: CASRLSTHQPQHF

J: TRBJ1-2
size: -
D: TRBD1
V: TRBV27
DNA: TGTGCCAGCAGTTTATCGGGGACAGGGAACTATGGCTACACCTTC
CDR3: CASSLSGTGNYGYTF

J: TRBJ2-5
size: -
D: TRBD2
V: TRBV6-2/TRBV6-3
DNA: TGTGCCAGCGGCCTGGGGGGGTCAATAGAGACCCAGTACTTC
CDR3: CASGLGGSIETQYF

J: TRBJ1-2
size: -
D: TRBD1
V: TRBV6-5
DNA: TGTGCCAGTGCTAAAGGACAGGGGCGCTATGGCTACACCTTC
CDR3: CASAKGQGRYGYTF

J: TRBJ2-7
size: -
D: -
V: TRBV5-6
DNA: TGTGCCAGCAGCCTAGCCTACGAGCAGTACTTC
CDR3: CASSLAYEQYF

J: TRBJ1-6
size: -
D: -
V: TRBV5-1
DNA: TGCGCCAGCAGCTTGGGGAGTGGGGGGGCCTATAATTCACCCCTCCACTTT
CDR3: CASSLGSGGAYNSPLHF

J: TRBJ1-5
size: -
D: -
V: TRBV10-3
DNA: TGTGCCATCAGGGACAGTAGCAATCAGCCCCAGCATTTT
CDR3: CAIRDSSNQPQHF

J: TRBJ1-4
size: -
D: -
V: TRBV21-1
DNA: TGTGCCAGCAGCAAACGGAGGTATGAAAAACTGTTTTTT
CDR3: CASSKRRYEKLFF

J: TRBJ1-5
size: -
D: -
V: TRBV7-8
DNA: TGTGCCAGCAGCTTAGACAGGGACCAGCCCCAGCATTTT
CDR3: CASSLDRDQPQHF

J: TRBJ1-1
size: -
D: TRBD1
V: TRBV27
DNA: TGTGCCAGCAGTCCTATAAACAGGGGGAAGACTGAAGCTTTCTTT
CDR3: CASSPINRGKTEAFF

J: TRBJ1-4
size: -
D: TRBD1
V: TRBV7-9
DNA: TGTGCCAGCAGCTTTAGAGCCGGGACAGGGAATGAAAAACTGTTTTTT
CDR3: CASSFRAGTGNEKLFF

J: TRBJ1-5
size: -
D: -
V: TRBV5-8
DNA: TGTGCCAGCAGCCTCATAGGCAATCAGCCCCAGCATTTT
CDR3: CASSLIGNQPQHF

J: TRBJ2-6
size: -
D: -
V: TRBV27
DNA: TGTGCCAGCAGTTTCGACAGACCCTCTGGGGCCAACGTCCTGACTTTC
CDR3: CASSFDRPSGANVLTF

J: TRBJ2-1
size: -
D: -
V: TRBV2
DNA: TGTGCCAGCAGTGTTGGGGAGGTTGAGCAGTTCTTC
CDR3: CASSVGEVEQFF

J: TRBJ1-1
size: once
D: TRBD1
V: TRBV28
DNA: TGTGCCAGCAGTCCACCGACAGGGGGGACTGAAGCTTTCTTT
CDR3: CASSPPTGGTEAFF

J: TRBJ1-1
size: -
D: -
V: TRBV6-6
DNA: TGTGCCAGCAGTTACCAGGGAAGGGTCGCTGAAGCTTTCTTT
CDR3: CASSYQGRVAEAFF

J: TRBJ1-1
size: few
D: -
V: TRBV30
DNA: TGTGCCTGGGTACCACCTCCGGGGAGCACTGAAGCTTTCTTT
CDR3: CAWVPPPGSTEAFF

J: TRBJ1-6
size: -
D: TRBD1
V: TRBV3-1/TRBV3-2
DNA: TGTGCCAGCAGCCAGGGACAGGGGTCTAATTCACCCCTCCACTTT
CDR3: CASSQGQGSNSPLHF

J: TRBJ2-7
size: -
D: -
V: TRBV18
DNA: TGTGCCAGCTCACCTCAGGACACACTTAGGGAGCAGTACTTC
CDR3: CASSPQDTLREQYF

J: TRBJ2-2
size: -
D: -
V: TRBV5-1
DNA: TGCGCCAGCAGCTTGACAGAATCGAACACCGGGGAGCTGTTTTTT
CDR3: CASSLTESNTGELFF

J: TRBJ2-7
size: few
D: TRBD2
V: TRBV14
DNA: TGTGCCAGCAGCCAGAGGGCTTGGGAGCGGGAGACCTACGAGCAGTACTTC
CDR3: CASSQRAWERETYEQYF

J: TRBJ2-1
size: -
D: -
V: TRBV5-1
DNA: TGCGCCAGCAGCTTTAACGGGGGGCAGAGCTCCTACAATGAGCAGTTCTTC
CDR3: CASSFNGGQSSYNEQFF

J: TRBJ1-6
size: -
D: TRBD1
V: TRBV6-5
DNA: TGTGCCAGCAGTTGGGCAGGGGGATCACCCCTCCACTTT
CDR3: CASSWAGGSPLHF

J: TRBJ1-4
size: -
D: -
V: TRBV5-5
DNA: TGTGCCAGCAGTCGAGAGAACAGGGAAAAACTGTTTTTT
CDR3: CASSRENREKLFF

J: TRBJ2-7
size: -
D: -
V: TRBV29-1
DNA: TGCAGCGTTCGGGAACGTTACGAGCAGTACTTC
CDR3: CSVRERYEQYF

J: TRBJ1-5
size: -
D: TRBD1
V: TRBV3-1/TRBV3-2
DNA: TGTGCCAGCAGCCAAGATAGGGGGCACGGTGGCAATCAGCCCCAGCATTTT
CDR3: CASSQDRGHGGNQPQHF

J: TRBJ2-7
size: -
D: TRBD1
V: TRBV7-2
DNA: TGTGCCAGCAGCCGACAGGGGACGGGAGAGCAGTACTTC
CDR3: CASSRQGTGEQYF

J: TRBJ1-1
size: few
D: -
V: TRBV3-1/TRBV3-2
DNA: TGTGCCAGCAGCCGGGGTCAGGGGATTGCTTTCTTT
CDR3: CASSRGQGIAFF